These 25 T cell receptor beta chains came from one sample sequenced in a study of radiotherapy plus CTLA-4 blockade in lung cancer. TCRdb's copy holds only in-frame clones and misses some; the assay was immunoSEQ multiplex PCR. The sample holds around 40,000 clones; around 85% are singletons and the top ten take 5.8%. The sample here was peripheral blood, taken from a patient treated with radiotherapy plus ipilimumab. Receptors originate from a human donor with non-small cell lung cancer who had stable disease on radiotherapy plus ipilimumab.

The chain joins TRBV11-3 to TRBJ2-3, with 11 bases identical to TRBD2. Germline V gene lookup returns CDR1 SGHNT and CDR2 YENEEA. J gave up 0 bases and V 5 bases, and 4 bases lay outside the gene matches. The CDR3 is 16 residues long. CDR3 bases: TGTGCCAGCAGCCCAGGGACTAGCGGTAGCACAGATACGCAGTATTTT. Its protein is CASSPGTSGSTDTQYF.

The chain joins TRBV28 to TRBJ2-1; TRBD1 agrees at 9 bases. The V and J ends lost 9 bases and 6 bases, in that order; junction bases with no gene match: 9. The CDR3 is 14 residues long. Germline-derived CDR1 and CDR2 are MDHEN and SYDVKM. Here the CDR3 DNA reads TGTGCCAGTTGGGGGACAGGGATAAGCAATGAGCAGTTCTTC. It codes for CASWGTGISNEQFF. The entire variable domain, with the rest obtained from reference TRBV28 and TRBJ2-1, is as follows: DVKVTQSSRYLVKRTGEKVFLECVQDMDHENMFWYRQDPGLGLRLIYFSYDVKMKEKGDIPEGYSVSREKKERFSLILESASTNQTSMYLCASWGTGISNEQFFGPGTRLTVL.

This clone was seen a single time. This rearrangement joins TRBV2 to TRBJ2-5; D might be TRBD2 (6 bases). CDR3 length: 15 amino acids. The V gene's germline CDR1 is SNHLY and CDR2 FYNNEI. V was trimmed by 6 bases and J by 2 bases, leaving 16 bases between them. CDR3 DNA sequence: TGTGCCAGCAGGGCTAGGGGAGGTATTCAAGAGACCCAGTACTTC. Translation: CASRARGGIQETQYF. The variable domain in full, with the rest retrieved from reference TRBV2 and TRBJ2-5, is EPEVTQTPSHQVTQMGQEVILRCVPISNHLYFYWYRQILGQKVEFLVSFYNNEISEKSEIFDDQFSVERPDGSNFTLKIRSTKLEDSAMYFCASRARGGIQETQYFGPGTRLLVL.

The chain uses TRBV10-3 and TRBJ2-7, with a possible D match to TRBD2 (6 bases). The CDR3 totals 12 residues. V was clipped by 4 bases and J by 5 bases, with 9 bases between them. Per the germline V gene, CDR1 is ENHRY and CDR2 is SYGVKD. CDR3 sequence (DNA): TGTGCCATCAGTGCACTAGCTGACGAGCAGTACTTC. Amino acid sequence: CAISALADEQYF.

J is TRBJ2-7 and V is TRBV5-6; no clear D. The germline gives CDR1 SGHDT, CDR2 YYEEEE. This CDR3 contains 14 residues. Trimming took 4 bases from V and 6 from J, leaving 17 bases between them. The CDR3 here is CASSPLPGSFEQYF. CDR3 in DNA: TGTGCCAGCAGCCCACTGCCAGGTTCATTCGAGCAGTACTTC.

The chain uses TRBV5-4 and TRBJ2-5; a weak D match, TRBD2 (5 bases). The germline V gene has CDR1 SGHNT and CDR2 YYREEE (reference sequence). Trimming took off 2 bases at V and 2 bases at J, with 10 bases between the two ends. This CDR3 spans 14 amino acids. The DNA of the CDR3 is TGTGCCAGCAGCTTAAATACGGGACAAGAGACCCAGTACTTC. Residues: CASSLNTGQETQYF.

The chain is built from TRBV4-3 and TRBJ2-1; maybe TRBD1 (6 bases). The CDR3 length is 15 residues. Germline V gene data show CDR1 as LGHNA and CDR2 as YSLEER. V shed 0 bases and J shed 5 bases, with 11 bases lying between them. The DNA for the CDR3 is TGCGCCAGCAGCCAAGATCTTAGACAGGACAATGAGCAGTTCTTC. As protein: CASSQDLRQDNEQFF.

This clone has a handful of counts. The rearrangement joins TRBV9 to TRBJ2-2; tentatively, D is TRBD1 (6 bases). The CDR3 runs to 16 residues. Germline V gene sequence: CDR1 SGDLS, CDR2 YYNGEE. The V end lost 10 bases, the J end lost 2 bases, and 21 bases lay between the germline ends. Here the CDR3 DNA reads TGTGCCCCCACCAGGACAGCAACCCCTAACACCGGGGAGCTGTTTTTT. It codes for CAPTRTATPNTGELFF.

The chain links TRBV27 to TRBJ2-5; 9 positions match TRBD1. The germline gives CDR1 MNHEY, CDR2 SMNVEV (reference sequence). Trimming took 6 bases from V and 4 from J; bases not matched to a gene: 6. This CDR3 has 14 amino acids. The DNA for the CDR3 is TGTGCCAGCAGCAGGGGACAGGGAAGAGAGACCCAGTACTTC. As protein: CASSRGQGRETQYF.

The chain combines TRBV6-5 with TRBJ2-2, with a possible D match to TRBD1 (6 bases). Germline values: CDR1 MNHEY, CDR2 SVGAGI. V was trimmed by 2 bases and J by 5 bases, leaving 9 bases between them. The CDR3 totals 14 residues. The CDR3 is CASSYLQGTGELFF. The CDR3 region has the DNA TGTGCCAGCAGTTACCTCCAGGGGACCGGGGAGCTGTTTTTT.

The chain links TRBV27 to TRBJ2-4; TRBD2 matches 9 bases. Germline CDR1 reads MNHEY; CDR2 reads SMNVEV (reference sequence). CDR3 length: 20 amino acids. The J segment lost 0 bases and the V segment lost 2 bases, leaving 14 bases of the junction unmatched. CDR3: CASSLEGVAGDLLAKNIQYF. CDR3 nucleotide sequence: TGTGCCAGCAGTTTAGAGGGAGTAGCGGGAGATCTCCTAGCCAAAAACATTCAGTACTTC.

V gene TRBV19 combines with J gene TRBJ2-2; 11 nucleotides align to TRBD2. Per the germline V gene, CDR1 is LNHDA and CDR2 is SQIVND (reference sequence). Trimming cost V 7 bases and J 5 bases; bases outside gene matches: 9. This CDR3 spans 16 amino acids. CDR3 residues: CASNLFASGRTGELFF. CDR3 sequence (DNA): TGTGCCAGTAATCTCTTTGCTAGCGGGAGGACCGGGGAGCTGTTTTTT.

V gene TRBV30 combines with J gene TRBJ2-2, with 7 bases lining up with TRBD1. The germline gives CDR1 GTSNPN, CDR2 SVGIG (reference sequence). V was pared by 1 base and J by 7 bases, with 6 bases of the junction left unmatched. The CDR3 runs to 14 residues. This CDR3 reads CAWSGDRADGELFF. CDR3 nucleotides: TGTGCCTGGAGTGGTGACAGGGCGGACGGGGAGCTGTTTTTT.

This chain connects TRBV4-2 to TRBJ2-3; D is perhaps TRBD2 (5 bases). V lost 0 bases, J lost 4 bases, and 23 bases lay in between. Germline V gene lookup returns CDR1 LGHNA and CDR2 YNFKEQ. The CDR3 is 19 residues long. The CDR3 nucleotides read TGTGCCAGCAGCCAAGAGGCGGTGGAGGTAGTGGGAGACGCAGATACGCAGTATTTT. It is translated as CASSQEAVEVVGDADTQYF.

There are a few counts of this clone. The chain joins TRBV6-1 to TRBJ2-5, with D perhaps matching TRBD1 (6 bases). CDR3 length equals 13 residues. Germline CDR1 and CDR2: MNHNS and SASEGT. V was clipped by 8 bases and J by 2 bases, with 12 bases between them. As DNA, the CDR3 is TGTGCCAGCTCCGGGACATATCAAGAGACCCAGTACTTC. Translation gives CASSGTYQETQYF.

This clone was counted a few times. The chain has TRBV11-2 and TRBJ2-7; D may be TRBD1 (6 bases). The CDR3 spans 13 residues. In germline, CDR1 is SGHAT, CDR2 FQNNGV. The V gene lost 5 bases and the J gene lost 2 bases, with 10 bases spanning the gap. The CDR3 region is CASSLDSPYEQYF. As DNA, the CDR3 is TGTGCCAGCAGCCTGGACAGTCCCTACGAGCAGTACTTC.

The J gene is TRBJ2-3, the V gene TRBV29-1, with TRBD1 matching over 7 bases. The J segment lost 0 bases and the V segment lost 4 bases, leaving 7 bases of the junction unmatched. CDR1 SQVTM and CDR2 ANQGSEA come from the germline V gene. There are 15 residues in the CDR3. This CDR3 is CSVAGTVLSTDTQYF. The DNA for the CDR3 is TGCAGCGTTGCTGGGACAGTACTTAGCACAGATACGCAGTATTTT.

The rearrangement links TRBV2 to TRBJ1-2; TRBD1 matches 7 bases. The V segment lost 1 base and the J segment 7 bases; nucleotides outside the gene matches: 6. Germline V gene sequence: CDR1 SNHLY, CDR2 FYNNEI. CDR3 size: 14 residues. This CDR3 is CASSEETTGAGYTF. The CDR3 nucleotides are TGTGCCAGCAGTGAAGAAACTACAGGGGCTGGCTACACCTTC.

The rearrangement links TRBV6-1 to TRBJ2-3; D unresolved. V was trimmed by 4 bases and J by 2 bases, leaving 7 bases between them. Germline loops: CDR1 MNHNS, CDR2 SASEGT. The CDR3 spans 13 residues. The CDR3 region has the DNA TGTGCCAGCAGTGTTGTAGACACAGATACGCAGTATTTT. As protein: CASSVVDTDTQYF.

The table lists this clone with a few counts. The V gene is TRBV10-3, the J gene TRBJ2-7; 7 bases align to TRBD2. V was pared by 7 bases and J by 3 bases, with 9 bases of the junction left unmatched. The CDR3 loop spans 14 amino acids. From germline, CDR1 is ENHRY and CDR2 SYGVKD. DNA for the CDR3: TGTGCCATCAAGGGCGGAGCGGGATACTACGAGCAGTACTTC. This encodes CAIKGGAGYYEQYF.

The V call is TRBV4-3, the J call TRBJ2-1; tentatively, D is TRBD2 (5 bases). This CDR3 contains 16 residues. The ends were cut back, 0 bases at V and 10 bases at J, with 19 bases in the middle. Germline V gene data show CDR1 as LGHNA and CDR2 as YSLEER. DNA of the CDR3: TGCGCCAGCAGCCAAGATCTGAGCTTTTCGAGGAGGGAGCAGTTCTTC. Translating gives CASSQDLSFSRREQFF.

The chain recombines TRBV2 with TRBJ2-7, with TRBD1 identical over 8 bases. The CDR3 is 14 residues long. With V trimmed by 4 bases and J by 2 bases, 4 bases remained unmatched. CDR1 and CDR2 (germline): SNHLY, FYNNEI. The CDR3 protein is CASSAWTGTYEQYF. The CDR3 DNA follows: TGTGCCAGCAGTGCCTGGACAGGGACCTACGAGCAGTACTTC.

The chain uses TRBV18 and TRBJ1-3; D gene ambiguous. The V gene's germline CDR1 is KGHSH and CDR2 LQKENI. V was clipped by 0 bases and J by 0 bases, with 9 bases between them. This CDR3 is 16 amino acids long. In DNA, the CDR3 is TGTGCCAGCTCACCACCAGCTGGTAGCTCTGGAAACACCATATATTTT. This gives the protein CASSPPAGSSGNTIYF.

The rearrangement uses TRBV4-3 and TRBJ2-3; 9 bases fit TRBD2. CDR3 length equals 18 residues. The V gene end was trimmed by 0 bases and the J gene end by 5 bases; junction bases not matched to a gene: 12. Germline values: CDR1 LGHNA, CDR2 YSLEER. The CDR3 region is CASSQEPRIAGELDTQYF. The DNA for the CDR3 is TGCGCCAGCAGCCAAGAACCCAGGATAGCGGGAGAGTTAGATACGCAGTATTTT.

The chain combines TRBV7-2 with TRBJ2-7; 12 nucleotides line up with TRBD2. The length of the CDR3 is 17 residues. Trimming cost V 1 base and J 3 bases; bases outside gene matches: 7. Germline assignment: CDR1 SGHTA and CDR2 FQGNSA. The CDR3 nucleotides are TGTGCCAGCAGCTTAGTAAGGGCTAGCGGGAGGGGCTACGAGCAGTACTTC. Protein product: CASSLVRASGRGYEQYF.